This T cell receptor (beta chain) appears in the sequencing data of a study of blood T cells in healthy people across ages. Alongside a J-beta primer mix, a sample-barcoded 5' primer served in a second PCR lasting about 6 to 12 cycles. Using its own MiXCR run on the 5' RACE reads, TCRdb lists one record per CDR3 protein. Found here are 1,500,000 or so distinct CDR3 sequences, 59% of them singletons; the top ten hold roughly 7%. The CDR3 has 14 residues. Germline CDR1 SQVTM, CDR2 ANQGSEA. V was pared by 4 bases and J by 2 bases, with 15 bases between. This chain uses TRBV29-1 with TRBJ2-7; possible D gene TRBD2, 6 bases. Sequenced sample: blood. This clonotype was obtained from a man aged 18-30 years in good health. The CDR3 is CSVGFRLATYEQYF. The CDR3 bases are TGCAGCGTTGGATTCCGGCTAGCGACCTACGAGCAGTACTTC.